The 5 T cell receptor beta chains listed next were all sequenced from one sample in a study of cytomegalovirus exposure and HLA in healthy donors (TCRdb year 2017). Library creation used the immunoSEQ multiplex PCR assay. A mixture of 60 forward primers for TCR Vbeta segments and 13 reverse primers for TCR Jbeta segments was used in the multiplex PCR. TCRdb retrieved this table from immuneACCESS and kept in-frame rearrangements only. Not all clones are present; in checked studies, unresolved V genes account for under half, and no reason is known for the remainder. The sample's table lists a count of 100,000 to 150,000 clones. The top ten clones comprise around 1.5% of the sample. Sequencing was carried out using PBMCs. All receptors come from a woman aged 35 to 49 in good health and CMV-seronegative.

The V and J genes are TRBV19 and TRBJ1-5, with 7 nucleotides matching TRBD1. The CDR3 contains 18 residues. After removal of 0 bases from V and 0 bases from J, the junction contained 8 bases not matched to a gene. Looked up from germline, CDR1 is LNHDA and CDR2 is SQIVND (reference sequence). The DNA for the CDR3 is TGTGCCAGTAGTATAGAGTTCGGGACAGTCTATAGCAATCAGCCCCAGCATTTT. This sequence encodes CASSIEFGTVYSNQPQHF. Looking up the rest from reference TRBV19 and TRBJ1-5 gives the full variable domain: DGGITQSPKYLFRKEGQNVTLSCEQNLNHDAMYWYRQDPGQGLRLIYYSQIVNDFQKGDIAEGYSVSREKKESFPLTVTSAQKNPTAFYLCASSIEFGTVYSNQPQHFGDGTRLSIL.

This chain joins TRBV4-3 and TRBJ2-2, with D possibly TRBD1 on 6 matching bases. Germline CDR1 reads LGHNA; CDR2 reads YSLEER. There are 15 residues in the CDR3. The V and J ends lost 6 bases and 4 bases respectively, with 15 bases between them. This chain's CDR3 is CASSGAGASTGELFF. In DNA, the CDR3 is TGCGCCAGCAGTGGGGCAGGGGCAAGCACCGGGGAGCTGTTTTTT.

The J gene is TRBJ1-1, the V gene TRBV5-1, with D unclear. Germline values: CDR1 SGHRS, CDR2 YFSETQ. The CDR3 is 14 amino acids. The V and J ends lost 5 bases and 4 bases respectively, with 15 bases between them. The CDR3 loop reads CASRLSSGSTEAFF. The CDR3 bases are TGCGCCAGCAGATTATCATCCGGTAGCACTGAAGCTTTCTTT. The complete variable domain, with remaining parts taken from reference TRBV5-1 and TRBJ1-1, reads KAGVTQTPRYLIKTRGQQVTLSCSPISGHRSVSWYQQTPGQGLQFLFEYFSETQRNKGNFPGRFSGRQFSNSRSEMNVSTLELGDSALYLCASRLSSGSTEAFFGQGTRLTVV.

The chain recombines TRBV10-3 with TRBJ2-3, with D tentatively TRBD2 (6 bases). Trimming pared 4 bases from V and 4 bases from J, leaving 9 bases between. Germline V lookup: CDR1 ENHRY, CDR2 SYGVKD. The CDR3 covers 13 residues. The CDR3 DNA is TGTGCCATCAGTGCGGGGGTGGCAGATACGCAGTATTTT. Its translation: CAISAGVADTQYF.

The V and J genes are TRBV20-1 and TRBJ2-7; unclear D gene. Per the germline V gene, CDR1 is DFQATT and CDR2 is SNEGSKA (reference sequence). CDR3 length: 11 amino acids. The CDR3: CSVGTAYEQYV. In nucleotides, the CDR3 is TGCAGCGTGGGCACAGCCTACGAGCAGTACGTC.